This T cell receptor beta chain was observed in a study of technical replicates of blood from several donors. This CDR3 region has 13 residues. Germline CDR1 reads MNHEY; CDR2 reads SVGAGI. V was clipped by 6 bases and J by 5 bases, with 14 bases between them. TCRdb's table, derived via immunoSEQ multiplex PCR, lists solely in-frame clones and lacks some. Found here are around 50,000 clones, approximately 95% of them singletons; the top ten hold approximately 0.4%. Sequenced material: T cells isolated from PBMCs. The J gene is TRBJ2-7, the V gene TRBV6-5, with D perhaps TRBD1 (6 bases). The source is a human donor in good health. The DNA of the CDR3 is TGTGCCAGCAGATATACAGGGTTCCACGAGCAGTACTTC. The encoded protein is CASRYTGFHEQYF.